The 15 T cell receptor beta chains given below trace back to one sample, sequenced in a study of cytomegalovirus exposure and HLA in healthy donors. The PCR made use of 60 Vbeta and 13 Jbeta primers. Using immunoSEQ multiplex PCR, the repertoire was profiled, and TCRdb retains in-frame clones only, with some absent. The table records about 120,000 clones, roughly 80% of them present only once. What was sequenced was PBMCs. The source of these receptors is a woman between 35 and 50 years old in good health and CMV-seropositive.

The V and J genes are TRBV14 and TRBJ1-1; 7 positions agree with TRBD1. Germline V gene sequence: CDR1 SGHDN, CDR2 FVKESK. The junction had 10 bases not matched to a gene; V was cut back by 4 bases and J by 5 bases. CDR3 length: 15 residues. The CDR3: CASSPTGYGSTEAFF. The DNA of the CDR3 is TGTGCCAGCAGCCCGACAGGGTACGGGAGTACTGAAGCTTTCTTT.

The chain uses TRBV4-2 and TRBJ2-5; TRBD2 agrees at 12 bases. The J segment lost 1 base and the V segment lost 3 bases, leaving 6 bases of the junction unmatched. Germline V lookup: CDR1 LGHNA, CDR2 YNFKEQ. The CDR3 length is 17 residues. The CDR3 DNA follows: TGTGCCAGCAGCCAGGGGACTAGCGGGCGTTCCCAAGAGACCCAGTACTTC. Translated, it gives CASSQGTSGRSQETQYF.

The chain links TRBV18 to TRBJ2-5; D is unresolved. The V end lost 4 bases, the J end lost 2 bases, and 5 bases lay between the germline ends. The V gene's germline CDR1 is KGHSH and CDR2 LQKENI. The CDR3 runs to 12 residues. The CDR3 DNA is TGTGCCAGCTCACTTACTCAAGAGACCCAGTACTTC. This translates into CASSLTQETQYF.

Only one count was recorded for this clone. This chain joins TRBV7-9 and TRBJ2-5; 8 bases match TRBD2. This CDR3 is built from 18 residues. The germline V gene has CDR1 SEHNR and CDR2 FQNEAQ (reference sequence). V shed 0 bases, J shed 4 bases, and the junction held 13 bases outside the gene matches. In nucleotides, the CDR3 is TGTGCCAGCAGCTTAGCGGGCGCGGGGCTAGCGGGTCCAGAGACCCAGTACTTC. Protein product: CASSLAGAGLAGPETQYF.

CDR3 DNA: TGTGCCAGCAGCCGCGGGGGTTCCCTGTACAATGAGCAGTTCTTC. It yields the protein CASSRGGSLYNEQFF. The chain uses TRBV6-5 and TRBJ2-1; 7 positions agree with TRBD2. V trimming: 6 bases; J trimming: 4 bases; junction bases outside the gene matches: 9. Germline V CDR1 and CDR2: MNHEY, SVGAGI. The CDR3 contains 15 residues.

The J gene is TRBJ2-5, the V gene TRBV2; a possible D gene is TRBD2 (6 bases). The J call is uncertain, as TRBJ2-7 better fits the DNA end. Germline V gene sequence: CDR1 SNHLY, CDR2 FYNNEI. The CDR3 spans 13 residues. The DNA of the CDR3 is TGTGCCAGCAGGGAGCGGGCCTCCTACGAGCAGTACTTC. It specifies CASRERASYEQYF.

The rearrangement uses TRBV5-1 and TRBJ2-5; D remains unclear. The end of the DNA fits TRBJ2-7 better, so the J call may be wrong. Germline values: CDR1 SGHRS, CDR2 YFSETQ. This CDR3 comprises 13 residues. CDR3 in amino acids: CASSLFGSYEQYF. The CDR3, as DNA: TGCGCCAGCAGCTTGTTTGGTTCCTACGAGCAGTACTTC.

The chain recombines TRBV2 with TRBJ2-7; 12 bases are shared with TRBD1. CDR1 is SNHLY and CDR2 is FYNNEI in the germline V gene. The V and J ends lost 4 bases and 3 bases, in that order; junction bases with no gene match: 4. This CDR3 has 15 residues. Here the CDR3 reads CASSVRDRGRYEQYF. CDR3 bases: TGTGCCAGCAGTGTCCGGGACAGGGGGCGCTACGAGCAGTACTTC.

CDR3 residues: CASSWGQGAEKLFF. Here the CDR3 DNA reads TGTGCCAGCAGCTGGGGACAGGGGGCGGAAAAACTGTTTTTT. The V and J genes are TRBV5-6 and TRBJ1-4; 12 bases are a match to TRBD1. J lost 8 bases, V lost 3 bases, and 2 bases had no gene match. CDR3 length: 14 residues. Germline V gene data show CDR1 as SGHDT and CDR2 as YYEEEE.

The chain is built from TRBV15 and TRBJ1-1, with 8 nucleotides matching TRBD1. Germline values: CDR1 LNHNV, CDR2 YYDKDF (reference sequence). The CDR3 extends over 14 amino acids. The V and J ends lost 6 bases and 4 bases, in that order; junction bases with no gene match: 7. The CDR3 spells CATSNRGDSTEAFF. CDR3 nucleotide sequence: TGTGCCACCAGTAACAGGGGGGATAGCACTGAAGCTTTCTTT. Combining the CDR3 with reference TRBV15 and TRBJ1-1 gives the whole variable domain DAMVIQNPRYQVTQFGKPVTLSCSQTLNHNVMYWYQQKSSQAPKLLFHYYDKDFNNEADTPDNFQSRRPNTSFCFLDIRSPGLGDTAMYLCATSNRGDSTEAFFGQGTRLTVV.

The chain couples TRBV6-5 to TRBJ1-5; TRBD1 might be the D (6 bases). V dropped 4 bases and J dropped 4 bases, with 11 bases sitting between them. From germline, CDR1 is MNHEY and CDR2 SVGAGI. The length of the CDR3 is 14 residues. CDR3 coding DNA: TGTGCCAGCAGTTTCCACAGGGAAAATCAGCCCCAGCATTTT. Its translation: CASSFHRENQPQHF.

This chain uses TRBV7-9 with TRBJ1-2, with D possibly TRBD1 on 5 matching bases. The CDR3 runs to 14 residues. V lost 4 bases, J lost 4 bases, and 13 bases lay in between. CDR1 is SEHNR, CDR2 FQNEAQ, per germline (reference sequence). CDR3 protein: CASSSSGDFYGYTF. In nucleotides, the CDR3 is TGTGCCAGCAGCTCATCGGGGGATTTCTATGGCTACACCTTC.

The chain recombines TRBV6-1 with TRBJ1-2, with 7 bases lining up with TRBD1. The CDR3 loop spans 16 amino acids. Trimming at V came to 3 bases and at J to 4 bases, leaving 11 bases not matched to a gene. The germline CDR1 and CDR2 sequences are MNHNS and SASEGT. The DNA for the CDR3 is TGTGCCAGCAGTGACCAGGACAGGCTCGTCTCCTATGGCTACACCTTC. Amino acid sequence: CASSDQDRLVSYGYTF.

CDR3 protein: CAISPDSYYSNQPQHF. The CDR3 DNA follows: TGTGCCATCAGCCCCGACAGTTACTATAGCAATCAGCCCCAGCATTTT. This chain joins TRBV10-3 and TRBJ1-5, with D possibly being TRBD1 (5 bases). Germline assignment: CDR1 ENHRY and CDR2 SYGVKD. Trimming pared 6 bases from V and 0 bases from J, leaving 15 bases between. The CDR3 loop spans 16 amino acids.

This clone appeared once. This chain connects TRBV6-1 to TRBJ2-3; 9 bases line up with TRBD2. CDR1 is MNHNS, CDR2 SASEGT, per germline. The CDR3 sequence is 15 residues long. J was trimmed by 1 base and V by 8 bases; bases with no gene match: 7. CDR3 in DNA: TGTGCCAGCGCGGGGGGGACCGGGCGCACAGATACGCAGTATTTT. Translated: CASAGGTGRTDTQYF.